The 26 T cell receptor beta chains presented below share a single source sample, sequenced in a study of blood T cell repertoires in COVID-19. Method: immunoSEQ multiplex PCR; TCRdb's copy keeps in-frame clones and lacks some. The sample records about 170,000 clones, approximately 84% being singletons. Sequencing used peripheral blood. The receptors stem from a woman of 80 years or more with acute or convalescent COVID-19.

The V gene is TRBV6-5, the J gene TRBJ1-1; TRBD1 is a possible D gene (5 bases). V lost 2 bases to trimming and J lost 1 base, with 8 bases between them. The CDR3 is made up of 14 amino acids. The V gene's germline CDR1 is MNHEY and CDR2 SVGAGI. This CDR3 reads CASSYQGENTEAFF. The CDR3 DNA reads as TGTGCCAGCAGTTACCAGGGCGAGAACACTGAAGCTTTCTTT.

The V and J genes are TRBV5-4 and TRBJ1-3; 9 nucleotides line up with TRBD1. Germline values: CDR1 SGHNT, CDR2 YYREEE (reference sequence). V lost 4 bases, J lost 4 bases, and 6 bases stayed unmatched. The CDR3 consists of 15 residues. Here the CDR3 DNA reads TGTGCCAGCAGCAAACCGGGACAGGGAGGAAACACCATATATTTT. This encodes CASSKPGQGGNTIYF.

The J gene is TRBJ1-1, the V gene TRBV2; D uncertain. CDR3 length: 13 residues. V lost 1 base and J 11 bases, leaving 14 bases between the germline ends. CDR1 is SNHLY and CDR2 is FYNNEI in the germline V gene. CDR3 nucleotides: TGTGCCAGCAGTGAAGTTGGTGAGGGTAGTGCTTTCTTT. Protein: CASSEVGEGSAFF.

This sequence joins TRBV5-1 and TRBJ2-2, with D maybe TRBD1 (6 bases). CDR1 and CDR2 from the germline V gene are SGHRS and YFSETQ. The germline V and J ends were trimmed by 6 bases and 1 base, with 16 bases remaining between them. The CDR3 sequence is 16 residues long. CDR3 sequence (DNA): TGCGCCAGCACTAATTTTGGGACATTGAACACCGGGGAGCTGTTTTTT. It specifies CASTNFGTLNTGELFF.

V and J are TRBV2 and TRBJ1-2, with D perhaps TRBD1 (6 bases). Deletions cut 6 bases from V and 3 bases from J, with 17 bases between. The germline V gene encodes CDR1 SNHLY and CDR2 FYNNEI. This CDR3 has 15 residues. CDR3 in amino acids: CASSRQALIDYGYTF. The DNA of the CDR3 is TGTGCCAGCAGCCGACAGGCCCTAATAGACTATGGCTACACCTTC.

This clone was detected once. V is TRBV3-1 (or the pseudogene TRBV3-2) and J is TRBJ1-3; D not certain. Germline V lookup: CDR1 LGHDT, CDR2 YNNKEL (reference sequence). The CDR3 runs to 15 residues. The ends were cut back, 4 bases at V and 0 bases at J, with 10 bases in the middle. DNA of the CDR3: TGTGCCAGCAGCCCCTGGACTGCCTCTGGAAACACCATATATTTT. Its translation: CASSPWTASGNTIYF.

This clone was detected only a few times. The CDR3 here is CASSRGSGSVYNEQFF. In DNA form, the CDR3 reads TGTGCCAGTAGTAGAGGTAGCGGGAGTGTCTACAATGAGCAGTTCTTC. This rearrangement joins TRBV19 to TRBJ2-1; 9 bases align to TRBD2. Germline V CDR1 and CDR2: LNHDA, SQIVND (reference sequence). This CDR3 region has 16 residues. V lost 4 bases and J lost 3; bases outside the gene matches: 7. The full variable domain, completed using reference TRBV19 and TRBJ2-1, is DGGITQSPKYLFRKEGQNVTLSCEQNLNHDAMYWYRQDPGQGLRLIYYSQIVNDFQKGDIAEGYSVSREKKESFPLTVTSAQKNPTAFYLCASSRGSGSVYNEQFFGPGTRLTVL.

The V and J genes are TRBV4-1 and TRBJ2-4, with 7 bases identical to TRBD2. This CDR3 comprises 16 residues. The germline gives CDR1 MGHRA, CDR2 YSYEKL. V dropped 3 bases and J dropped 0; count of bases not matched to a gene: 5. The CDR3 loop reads CASSQTSPLAKNIQYF. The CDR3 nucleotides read TGCGCCAGCAGCCAGACTAGCCCGCTAGCCAAAAACATTCAGTACTTC.

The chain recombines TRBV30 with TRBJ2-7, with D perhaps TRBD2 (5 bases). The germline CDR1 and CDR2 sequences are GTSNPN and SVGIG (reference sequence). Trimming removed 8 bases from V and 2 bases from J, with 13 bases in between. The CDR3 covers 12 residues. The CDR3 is CAGGRQAYEQYF. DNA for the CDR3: TGTGCCGGAGGTAGGCAGGCCTACGAGCAGTACTTC.

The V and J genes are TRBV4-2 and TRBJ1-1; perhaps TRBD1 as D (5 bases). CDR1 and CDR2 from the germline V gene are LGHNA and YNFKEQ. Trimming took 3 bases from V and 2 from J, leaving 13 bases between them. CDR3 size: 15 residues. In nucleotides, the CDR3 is TGTGCCAGCAGCCACACGGAAGGGGCTAACACTGAAGCTTTCTTT. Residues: CASSHTEGANTEAFF.

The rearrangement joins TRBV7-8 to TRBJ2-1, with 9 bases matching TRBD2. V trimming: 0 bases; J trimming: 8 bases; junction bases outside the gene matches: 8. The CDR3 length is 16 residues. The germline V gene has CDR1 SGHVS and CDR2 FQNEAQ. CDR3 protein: CASSLAGSGSEYEQFF. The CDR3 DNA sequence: TGTGCCAGCAGCTTAGCGGGTAGCGGGAGCGAGTATGAGCAGTTCTTC.

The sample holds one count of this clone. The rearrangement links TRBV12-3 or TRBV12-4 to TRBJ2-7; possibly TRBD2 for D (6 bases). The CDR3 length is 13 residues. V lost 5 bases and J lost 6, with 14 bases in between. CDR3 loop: CASSLAWRGEQYF. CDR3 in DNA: TGTGCCAGCAGTCTTGCTTGGAGGGGCGAGCAGTACTTC.

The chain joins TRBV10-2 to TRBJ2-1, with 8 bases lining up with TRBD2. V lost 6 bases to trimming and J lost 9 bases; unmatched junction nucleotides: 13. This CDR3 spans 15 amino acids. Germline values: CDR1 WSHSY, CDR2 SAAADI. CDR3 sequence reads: CASRSTSGSSGEQFF. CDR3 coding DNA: TGCGCCAGCAGAAGTACTAGCGGATCTTCGGGTGAGCAGTTCTTC.

CDR3 in amino acids: CASSSSPYEQYF. In nucleotides, the CDR3 is TGTGCCAGCAGTTCTAGCCCCTACGAGCAGTACTTC. The chain links TRBV27 to TRBJ2-7; maybe TRBD2 (5 bases). Germline loops: CDR1 MNHEY, CDR2 SMNVEV (reference sequence). V shed 4 bases and J shed 2 bases, with 6 bases lying between them. This CDR3 is 12 amino acids long.

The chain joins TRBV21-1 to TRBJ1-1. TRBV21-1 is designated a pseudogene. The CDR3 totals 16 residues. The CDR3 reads CASSKALDRPLTEAFF. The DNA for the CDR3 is TGTGCCAGCAGCAAAGCCCTAGACCGCCCTCTAACTGAAGCTTTCTTT.

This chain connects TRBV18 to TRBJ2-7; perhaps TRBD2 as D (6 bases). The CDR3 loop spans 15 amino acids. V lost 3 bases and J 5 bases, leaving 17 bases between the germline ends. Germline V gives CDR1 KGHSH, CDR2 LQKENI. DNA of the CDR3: TGTGCCAGCTCACCGGGCTTCGGGAGTGCAAACGAGCAGTACTTC. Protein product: CASSPGFGSANEQYF.

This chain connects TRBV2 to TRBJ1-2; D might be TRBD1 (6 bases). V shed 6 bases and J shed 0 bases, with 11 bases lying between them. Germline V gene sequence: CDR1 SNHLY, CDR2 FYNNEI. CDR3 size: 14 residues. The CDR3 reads CASRSRTANYGYTF. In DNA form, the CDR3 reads TGTGCCAGCAGGTCTCGGACAGCTAACTATGGCTACACCTTC.

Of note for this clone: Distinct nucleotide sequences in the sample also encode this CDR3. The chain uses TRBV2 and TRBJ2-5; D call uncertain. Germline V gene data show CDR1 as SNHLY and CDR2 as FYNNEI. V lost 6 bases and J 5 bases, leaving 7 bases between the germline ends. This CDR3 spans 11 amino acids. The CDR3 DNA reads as TGTGCCAGCAGAAGAGCGGAGACCCAGTACTTC. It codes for CASRRAETQYF.

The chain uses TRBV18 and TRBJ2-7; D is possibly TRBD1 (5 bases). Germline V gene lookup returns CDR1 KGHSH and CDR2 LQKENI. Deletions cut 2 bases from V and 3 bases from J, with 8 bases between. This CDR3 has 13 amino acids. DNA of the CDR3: TGTGCCAGCTCACCAGACAGATACTACGAGCAGTACTTC. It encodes CASSPDRYYEQYF.

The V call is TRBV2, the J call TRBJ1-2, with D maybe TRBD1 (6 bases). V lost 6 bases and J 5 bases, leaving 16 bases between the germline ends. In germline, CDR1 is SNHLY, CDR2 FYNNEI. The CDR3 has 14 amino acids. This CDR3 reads CASRVGQSAYGYTF. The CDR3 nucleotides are TGTGCCAGCAGAGTCGGACAGTCCGCGTATGGCTACACCTTC.

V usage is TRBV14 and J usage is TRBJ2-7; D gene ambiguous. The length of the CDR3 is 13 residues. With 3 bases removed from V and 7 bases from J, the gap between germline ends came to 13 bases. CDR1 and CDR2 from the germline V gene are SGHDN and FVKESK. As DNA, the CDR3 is TGTGCCAGCAGCCAGGCGGCGGTCTGGGAGCAGTACTTC. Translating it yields CASSQAAVWEQYF.

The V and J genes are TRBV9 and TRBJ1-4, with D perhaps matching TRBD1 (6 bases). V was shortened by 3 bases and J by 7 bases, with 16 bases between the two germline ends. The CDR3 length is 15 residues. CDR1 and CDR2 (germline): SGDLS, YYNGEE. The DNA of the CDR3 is TGTGCCAGCAGCGCTACAGGGACGGCTGGTGAAAAACTGTTTTTT. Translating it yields CASSATGTAGEKLFF.

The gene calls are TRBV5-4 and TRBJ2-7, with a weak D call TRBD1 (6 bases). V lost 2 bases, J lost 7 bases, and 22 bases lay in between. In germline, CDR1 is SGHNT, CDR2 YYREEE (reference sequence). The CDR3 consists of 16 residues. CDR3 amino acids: CASSLGGEGQGGEQYF. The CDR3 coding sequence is TGTGCCAGCAGCTTAGGTGGAGAAGGCCAAGGGGGAGAGCAGTACTTC.

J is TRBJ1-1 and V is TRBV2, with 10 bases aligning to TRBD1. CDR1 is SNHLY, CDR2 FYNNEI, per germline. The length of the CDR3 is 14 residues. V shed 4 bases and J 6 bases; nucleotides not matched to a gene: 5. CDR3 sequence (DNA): TGTGCCAGCAGTGGACAGGGGGCTGGCCCTGAAGCTTTCTTT. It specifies CASSGQGAGPEAFF.

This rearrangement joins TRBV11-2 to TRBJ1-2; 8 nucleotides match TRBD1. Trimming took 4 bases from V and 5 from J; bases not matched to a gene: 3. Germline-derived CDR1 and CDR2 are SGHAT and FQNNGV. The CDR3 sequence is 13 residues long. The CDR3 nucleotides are TGTGCCAGCAGCTCAGACAGGGGTTATGGCTACACCTTC. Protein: CASSSDRGYGYTF.

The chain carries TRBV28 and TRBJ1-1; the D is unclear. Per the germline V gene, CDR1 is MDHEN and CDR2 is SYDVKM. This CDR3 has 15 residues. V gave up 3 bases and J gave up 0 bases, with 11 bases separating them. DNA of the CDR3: TGTGCCAGCAGTTTGAGGAAGTTTGTGAACACTGAAGCTTTCTTT. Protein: CASSLRKFVNTEAFF.